This T cell receptor beta chain originates from a study of shared clonotypes between healthy human individuals. Study background: The plates for each donor numbered three CD4 naive, three CD4 memory, two CD8 naive and one CD8 memory.

Method: immunoSEQ multiplex PCR; TCRdb's copy keeps in-frame clones and lacks some. The sample has millions of clones, about 95% seen once. Turning to this clone: Its target is not known.

The CDR3 contains 12 residues. Between the trimmed V and J ends, which lost 5 bases and 7 bases, there was a span of 12 bases. Germline V gives CDR1 MNHEY, CDR2 SMNVEV (reference sequence). Findings and caveats of the study: Clonotype sharing among donors, it was expected, would be affected by sequencing depth.

Sequenced input: naive CD4+ T cells sorted from blood. Noted subset: CD45RA+ positively selected. The chain uses TRBV27 and TRBJ2-7; D ambiguous. This TCR was recovered from a man in his late teens or twenties in good health. The CDR3 sequence is CASSPFGREQYF. CDR3 DNA sequence: TGTGCCAGCAGTCCCTTTGGTAGAGAGCAGTACTTC.